Below, one TCR beta chain is given with its context. The target of this receptor is not known. One end of the junction varies from germline; a read error may be responsible. The CDR3, cysteine through phenylalanine, is 16 amino acids long. The DNA shown is the 48-base CDR3, in frame from base 1. CDR1 is given as SGHVS and CDR2 as FQNEAQ, both from the germline V gene. This sample was included in a study of tumor-infiltrating lymphocytes in primary liver carcinoma (dated by TCRdb to the late 2010s). Background on the whole study: Surgical resection was performed in China between late 2015 and early 2016 on several patients with histopathologically diagnosed primary liver carcinoma. A total of 35 specimens from 5 patients, comprising approximately 25 tumor regions, 5 adjacent noncancerous liver tissues and 5 peripheral blood samples, were covered by TCRbeta repertoire sequencing. Roughly 3.65 to 7.5 million productive TCRbeta reads were obtained per sample, and no significant difference in read depth was found between tissue types. Repertoires from technical replicates were highly reproducible, with mean shared-clone rates approximately 0.92 and correlation coefficients above 0.98. Tumors of the five patients were stage T1-T3 N0M0 with maximum diameters of roughly 4.2 to 11 cm. For each liver tumor, the study sampled five regions along with adjacent normal tissue and blood, and applied TCRbeta repertoire sequencing, expression microarrays and whole-exome sequencing. Of the five patients (three men and two women, aged 30 to 69 years), four had hepatocellular carcinoma and one had combined HCC and intrahepatic cholangiocarcinoma.

Blood RNA was extracted from unsorted whole blood using TRIzol reagent, and germline DNA was obtained with the DNeasy Blood & Tissue kit. Chronic HBV infection was present in the patients, and the patients were treatment-naive at sampling. Before surgery, about 4 milliliters of peripheral blood were collected into K2EDTA tubes. Findings and caveats that apply to the study as a whole: Pairs of tumor regions showed greater repertoire overlap (mean roughly 36%) than tumor-adjacent pairs (roughly 17%) or tumor-blood pairs (approximately 15%), which is consistent with antigen-driven expansion. Compared with blood, tumors had a significantly larger share of the repertoire taken up by the top 250 clones (p = 0.039). Only the TCR beta chain was sequenced, which likely underestimates true repertoire diversity because unpaired alpha chains were not captured. Because the samples were bulk and unsorted, CD4+ and CD8+ T cell repertoires could not be compared. With just four to six patients in the study, the authors point out that the findings should be validated in a larger study.

TCRbeta-specific cDNA was reverse-transcribed from roughly 500 ng total RNA using a constant-region primer and ProtoScript II reverse transcriptase. TCRbeta libraries were built with three nested multiplex PCR rounds, a slightly modified ARM-PCR procedure. Each of the first two PCR rounds ran for roughly 11 cycles and used multiplex TRBV1-TRBV30 forward primers together with a Cbeta reverse primer. Sample barcodes and Illumina adapters were added in a final 25-cycle PCR using Deep VentR polymerase. Amplicons of 200-500 bp were gel-purified with a QIAquick gel extraction kit before sequencing. An Illumina HiSeq 2500 was used to sequence the TCRbeta amplicons, generating 250-bp paired-end reads. The paper's data handling went like this. Reads were quality-trimmed with Trimmomatic v0.33, and paired reads were merged with FLASH v1.2.11 to recover full CDR3 sequences. V, D and J germline segments were assigned to the rearranged TCRbeta sequences by MiGEC v1.2.1b. Clonotype statistics and Shannon-Wiener diversity indices were computed with VDJtools v1.0.0. To cut down on sampling bias, every analysis after diversity analysis relied on just the 250 most abundant clonotypes from each sample. Starting from the raw public reads, TCRdb applied fastp trimming at Q25, assembled clones with MiXCR and retained in-frame beta chains. Rows matching on CDR3 protein sequence are summarized as one entry with the most common DNA and genes. The authors' filters were not applied to this entry. The table for this sample lists 320,000 or so distinct CDR3 sequences; 65% of them were counted only once. Of the sample, roughly 8.6% is held by the ten largest clones.

The sequence was collected from a man aged 40-50 years with primary liver carcinoma and hepatitis B virus infection. The V gene is TRBV7-8 and the J gene is TRBJ1-4, with no reliable assignment of the D segment. The sample was peripheral blood. The sequence in DNA is TGTGCCAGCAGCTTAGCAACGGGCAGGTTTAATGAAAAACCGTTTTTT. It is translated as CASSLATGRFNEKPFF.